Each of the 32 T cell receptor beta chains below was sequenced from the same sample in a study of cytomegalovirus exposure and HLA in healthy donors. A multiplex PCR was run with 60 Vbeta primers and 13 Jbeta primers. Generated by immunoSEQ multiplex PCR, the TCRdb table keeps only in-frame clones and is missing some. The sample lists about 93,000 clones; approximately 72% were seen once. Sequencing used PBMCs. The receptors were sampled from a middle-aged woman in good health and CMV-seronegative.

This clone turned up a few times. The rearrangement uses TRBV7-2 and TRBJ1-3, with 9 bases that match TRBD1. V was clipped by 5 bases and J by 3 bases; unmatched bases: 8. The CDR3 has 16 residues. CDR1 SGHTA and CDR2 FQGNSA come from the germline V gene. This chain's CDR3 is CASSLRTGVFGNTIYF. In DNA, the CDR3 is TGTGCCAGCAGCCTCCGGACAGGGGTATTTGGAAACACCATATATTTT. The full variable domain, with the rest looked up from reference TRBV7-2 and TRBJ1-3, is GAGVSQSPSNKVTEKGKDVELRCDPISGHTALYWYRQSLGQGLEFLIYFQGNSAPDKSGLPSDRFSAERTGGSVSTLTIQRTQQEDSAVYLCASSLRTGVFGNTIYFGEGSWLTVV.

The J gene is TRBJ2-1, the V gene TRBV7-6; 7 bases map to TRBD2. Germline assignment: CDR1 SGHVS and CDR2 FNYEAQ. The V segment lost 1 base and the J segment 2 bases; nucleotides outside the gene matches: 8. The CDR3 has 17 amino acids. The CDR3 DNA sequence: TGTGCCAGCAGCTTAGAGGCAGGCGGGAGCCCCTACAATGAGCAGTTCTTC. This sequence encodes CASSLEAGGSPYNEQFF.

The chain is built from TRBV19 and TRBJ1-5; D not certain. The CDR3 covers 10 residues. V shed 11 bases and J shed 6 bases, with 8 bases lying between them. Germline values: CDR1 LNHDA, CDR2 SQIVND (reference sequence). CDR3 protein: CAASTQPQHF. Here the CDR3 DNA reads TGTGCCGCGTCTACTCAGCCCCAGCATTTT. The complete variable domain, with remaining parts taken from reference TRBV19 and TRBJ1-5, reads DGGITQSPKYLFRKEGQNVTLSCEQNLNHDAMYWYRQDPGQGLRLIYYSQIVNDFQKGDIAEGYSVSREKKESFPLTVTSAQKNPTAFYLCAASTQPQHFGDGTRLSIL.

The chain uses TRBV6-9 and TRBJ2-5, with D possibly TRBD2 on 6 matching bases. The CDR3 totals 18 residues. Trimming took off 6 bases at V and 2 bases at J, with 25 bases between the two ends. The germline V gene has CDR1 MNHGY and CDR2 SVAAGI. The CDR3 is CASRLHPLQVEGQETQYF. The CDR3 nucleotides are TGTGCCAGCAGGTTACATCCTCTGCAAGTGGAGGGGCAAGAGACCCAGTACTTC.

This sequence joins TRBV10-3 and TRBJ1-2; 8 bases line up with TRBD1. V shed 7 bases, J shed 0 bases, and the junction held 4 bases outside the gene matches. Germline V gives CDR1 ENHRY, CDR2 SYGVKD. The CDR3 is made up of 14 amino acids. CDR3 sequence reads: CAITGQGANYGYTF. Here the CDR3 DNA reads TGTGCCATCACTGGACAGGGAGCTAACTATGGCTACACCTTC.

A few counts support this clone. J is TRBJ1-5 and V is TRBV19; no reliable D call. The CDR3 totals 15 residues. The V end was cut by 2 bases, the J end by 4 bases, with 12 bases between. CDR1 and CDR2 (germline): LNHDA, SQIVND (reference sequence). CDR3 bases: TGTGCCAGTAGTATATTGTCTTCCGTTAATCAGCCCCAGCATTTT. It specifies CASSILSSVNQPQHF.

CDR3 sequence (DNA): TGTGCCAGCAGCTTATTCCGGGTAACTGGAAACACCATATATTTT. This translates into CASSLFRVTGNTIYF. The V call is TRBV7-9, the J call TRBJ1-3, with no clear D. The CDR3 runs to 15 residues. The germline V gene encodes CDR1 SEHNR and CDR2 FQNEAQ (reference sequence). Trimming removed 2 bases at V and 2 bases at J, with 10 bases between.

The rearrangement links TRBV6-4 to TRBJ1-1; no clear D. The germline CDR1 and CDR2 sequences are MRHNA and SNTAGT. The CDR3 totals 13 residues. Trimming shortened V by 7 bases and J by 4 bases, and 13 bases separated the two germline ends. The CDR3: CASTLSAGTEAFF. CDR3 coding DNA: TGTGCCAGCACCCTAAGCGCGGGCACTGAAGCTTTCTTT.

The chain employs TRBV18 and TRBJ1-4; D possibly corresponds to TRBD1 (5 bases). V was cut by 6 bases and J by 2 bases, with 16 bases left in between. There are 16 residues in the CDR3. The germline V gene has CDR1 KGHSH and CDR2 LQKENI. The CDR3 bases are TGTGCCAGCTCCCCTCGGGGCCGGGGGACTAATGAAAAACTGTTTTTT. Its protein is CASSPRGRGTNEKLFF.

The chain uses TRBV7-8 and TRBJ2-2; 11 nucleotides align to TRBD1. The CDR3 has 18 amino acids. Trimming cost V 0 bases and J 0 bases; bases outside gene matches: 3. The germline V gene encodes CDR1 SGHVS and CDR2 FQNEAQ. The CDR3 loop reads CASSLARTGGSNTGELFF. CDR3 coding DNA: TGTGCCAGCAGCTTAGCGCGGACAGGGGGCTCGAACACCGGGGAGCTGTTTTTT.

The CDR3 region has the DNA TGTGCCAGCAGTGTTCCGACAGGGGGCAAAGAAAAACTGTTTTTT. It is translated as CASSVPTGGKEKLFF. The J gene is TRBJ1-4, the V gene TRBV28; TRBD1 aligns across 10 bases. CDR3 size: 15 residues. CDR1 and CDR2 from the germline V gene are MDHEN and SYDVKM. Trimming removed 5 bases from V and 8 bases from J; junction bases left unmatched: 8.

This chain links TRBV6-6 with TRBJ2-2; the D is unclear. The CDR3 is 16 amino acids. Trimming stripped 6 bases from V and 0 bases from J, with 14 bases between. The germline CDR1 and CDR2 sequences are MNHNY and SVGAGI (reference sequence). The CDR3 nucleotides read TGTGCCAGCAGCCGCTCGAGGAGCGCGAACACCGGGGAGCTGTTTTTT. Protein product: CASSRSRSANTGELFF.

This clone was recorded many times. The V gene is TRBV5-6, the J gene TRBJ2-2; weak D call: TRBD1 (6 bases). Trimming shortened V by 0 bases and J by 5 bases, and 14 bases separated the two germline ends. The CDR3 loop spans 16 amino acids. The V gene's germline CDR1 is SGHDT and CDR2 YYEEEE. This CDR3 reads CASSLVDGTITGELFF. The CDR3 coding sequence is TGTGCCAGCAGCTTGGTTGATGGGACAATAACCGGGGAGCTGTTTTTT.

Only one count was recorded for this clone. The J gene is TRBJ2-2, the V gene TRBV7-2; TRBD2 agrees at 9 bases. Germline V gene data show CDR1 as SGHTA and CDR2 as FQGNSA. The CDR3 totals 16 residues. V gave up 8 bases and J gave up 9 bases; unmatched junction bases: 16. The CDR3: CASSPRGREGRWELFF. The CDR3 DNA is TGTGCCAGCTCCCCGAGGGGGCGGGAGGGTCGGTGGGAGCTGTTTTTT. The full variable domain, completed using reference TRBV7-2 and TRBJ2-2, is GAGVSQSPSNKVTEKGKDVELRCDPISGHTALYWYRQSLGQGLEFLIYFQGNSAPDKSGLPSDRFSAERTGGSVSTLTIQRTQQEDSAVYLCASSPRGREGRWELFFGEGSRLTVL.

The chain combines TRBV5-4 with TRBJ2-3; 8 bases agree with TRBD1. From germline, CDR1 is SGHNT and CDR2 YYREEE (reference sequence). The CDR3 has 15 amino acids. Trimming at V came to 4 bases and at J to 4 bases, leaving 8 bases not matched to a gene. The CDR3 sequence: CASSQDRGGSDTQYF. The CDR3 nucleotides are TGTGCCAGCAGCCAAGACAGGGGCGGATCAGATACGCAGTATTTT.

V and J are TRBV19 and TRBJ1-5; D uncertain. This CDR3 comprises 12 residues. V dropped 6 bases and J dropped 9 bases, with 12 bases sitting between them. Germline assignment: CDR1 LNHDA and CDR2 SQIVND (reference sequence). CDR3 amino acids: CASSPLGGPQHF. The CDR3 region has the DNA TGTGCCAGTAGCCCTCTCGGTGGGCCCCAGCATTTT.

This clone turned up a few times. The rearrangement joins TRBV5-1 to TRBJ1-2; D unclear. CDR3 size: 13 residues. The ends were cut back, 0 bases at V and 4 bases at J, with 7 bases in the middle. Germline lookup yields CDR1 SGHRS and CDR2 YFSETQ. The CDR3 bases are TGCGCCAGCAGCTTGGACATGGCCTATGGCTACACCTTC. Amino acids: CASSLDMAYGYTF.

J is TRBJ2-3 and V is TRBV19; 9 bases fit TRBD1. The CDR3 consists of 14 residues. V gave up 4 bases and J gave up 6 bases; unmatched junction bases: 5. The V gene's germline CDR1 is LNHDA and CDR2 SQIVND (reference sequence). DNA of the CDR3: TGTGCCAGTAGTACCGGACAGGGGTATGATACGCAGTATTTT. This codes for CASSTGQGYDTQYF.

The chain recombines TRBV19 with TRBJ2-1, with 9 positions matching TRBD2. Germline lookup yields CDR1 LNHDA and CDR2 SQIVND (reference sequence). V lost 5 bases, J lost 4 bases, and 3 bases stayed unmatched. The CDR3 loop spans 14 amino acids. The CDR3: CASSPSGMYNEQFF. The CDR3 region has the DNA TGTGCCAGTAGTCCTAGCGGGATGTACAATGAGCAGTTCTTC.

The chain is built from TRBV10-2 and TRBJ1-1; 7 bases fit TRBD1. CDR3 length: 13 amino acids. Trimming removed 9 bases from V and 3 bases from J; junction bases left unmatched: 7. Germline CDR1 and CDR2: WSHSY and SAAADI. CDR3 amino acids: CASAIDRDTEAFF. In DNA form, the CDR3 reads TGCGCCAGTGCGATCGACAGGGACACTGAAGCTTTCTTT.

This chain joins TRBV28 and TRBJ2-3; 9 bases agree with TRBD2. This CDR3 is built from 16 residues. Germline V lookup: CDR1 MDHEN, CDR2 SYDVKM. After removal of 3 bases from V and 0 bases from J, the junction contained 4 bases not matched to a gene. For the CDR3, the DNA is TGTGCCAGCAGTTTGATAGCGGGAGCGAGCACAGATACGCAGTATTTT. The encoded protein is CASSLIAGASTDTQYF. The variable domain in full, completed from reference TRBV28 and TRBJ2-3, reads DVKVTQSSRYLVKRTGEKVFLECVQDMDHENMFWYRQDPGLGLRLIYFSYDVKMKEKGDIPEGYSVSREKKERFSLILESASTNQTSMYLCASSLIAGASTDTQYFGPGTRLTVL.

In its sample, this clone was seen once. The J gene is TRBJ1-5, the V gene TRBV30; 7 bases line up with TRBD1. The germline V gene has CDR1 GTSNPN and CDR2 SVGIG (reference sequence). This CDR3 has 16 residues. V lost 2 bases, J lost 0 bases, and 7 bases stayed unmatched. In DNA, the CDR3 is TGTGCCTGGAGTTACCCGACAGGGCTTAGCAATCAGCCCCAGCATTTT. As protein: CAWSYPTGLSNQPQHF.

This chain joins TRBV9 and TRBJ2-2, with D maybe TRBD2 (5 bases). V was cut by 3 bases and J by 6 bases, with 9 bases left in between. The germline V gene encodes CDR1 SGDLS and CDR2 YYNGEE. The CDR3 has 13 residues. CDR3 sequence: CASSGPGSGELFF. DNA of the CDR3: TGTGCCAGCAGCGGGCCGGGGTCCGGGGAGCTGTTTTTT.

The chain links TRBV10-3 to TRBJ1-1; D call uncertain. CDR3 size: 14 residues. The germline CDR1 and CDR2 sequences are ENHRY and SYGVKD. V lost 8 bases and J lost 3, with 16 bases in between. CDR3 protein: CAIRRGRGDTEAFF. The DNA of the CDR3 is TGTGCCATCCGGCGCGGAAGAGGAGACACTGAAGCTTTCTTT.

CDR3 sequence (DNA): TGTGCCAGCAGCTTGGACGCAGGGATAAATGAAAAACTGTTTTTT. This sequence encodes CASSLDAGINEKLFF. J is TRBJ1-4 and V is TRBV5-6; D is perhaps TRBD1 (5 bases). V was cut by 0 bases and J by 5 bases, with 11 bases left in between. Germline-derived CDR1 and CDR2 are SGHDT and YYEEEE. The CDR3 spans 15 residues.

V gene TRBV28 combines with J gene TRBJ2-5; tentative D call: TRBD2 (5 bases). The CDR3 sequence is 13 residues long. CDR1 and CDR2 from the germline V gene are MDHEN and SYDVKM. With 3 bases removed from V and 2 bases from J, the gap between germline ends came to 7 bases. This CDR3 reads CASSFGEQETQYF. In DNA, the CDR3 is TGTGCCAGCAGTTTCGGGGAACAAGAGACCCAGTACTTC.

The V gene is TRBV5-4, the J gene TRBJ1-4; TRBD1 matches at 8 bases. There are 15 residues in the CDR3. The V gene's germline CDR1 is SGHNT and CDR2 YYREEE (reference sequence). The J segment lost 5 bases and the V segment lost 4 bases, leaving 7 bases of the junction unmatched. The CDR3 reads CASSGQGGENEKLFF. The CDR3, as DNA: TGTGCCAGCAGCGGACAGGGAGGGGAAAATGAAAAACTGTTTTTT.

The chain couples TRBV19 to TRBJ2-3; 7 bases are shared with TRBD2. With V trimmed by 3 bases and J by 6 bases, 6 bases remained unmatched. The germline gives CDR1 LNHDA, CDR2 SQIVND (reference sequence). The CDR3 contains 14 residues. CDR3 DNA: TGTGCCAGTAGTATGGGGTTAGCGGGTGATACGCAGTATTTT. Translating it yields CASSMGLAGDTQYF.

This clone showed up just once. The chain couples TRBV7-2 to TRBJ1-2; TRBD1 matches at 7 bases. The CDR3 extends over 14 amino acids. Unmatched junction bases numbered 7, after V lost 5 bases and J lost 4 bases. Germline values: CDR1 SGHTA, CDR2 FQGNSA. CDR3 loop: CASSPGQLAYGYTF. CDR3 nucleotides: TGTGCCAGCAGCCCGGGACAGTTGGCCTATGGCTACACCTTC.

This clone was observed a few times. The chain couples TRBV5-6 to TRBJ2-5, with a tentative D call TRBD2 (5 bases). Trimming pared 2 bases from V and 2 bases from J, leaving 13 bases between. Germline V gene sequence: CDR1 SGHDT, CDR2 YYEEEE. This CDR3 spans 15 amino acids. DNA of the CDR3: TGTGCCAGCAGCTTCCTCGGGTCGGGGCAAGAGACCCAGTACTTC. This sequence encodes CASSFLGSGQETQYF.

This rearrangement joins TRBV5-1 to TRBJ2-1; D unresolved. V was pared by 1 base and J by 1 base, with 9 bases between. Looked up from germline, CDR1 is SGHRS and CDR2 is YFSETQ. The length of the CDR3 is 15 residues. The CDR3, as DNA: TGCGCCAGCAGCTTGCTCCGAGAATCCTACAATGAGCAGTTCTTC. Its protein product is CASSLLRESYNEQFF.

V gene TRBV30 combines with J gene TRBJ2-7; 13 bases fit TRBD2. This CDR3 contains 14 residues. V was pared by 3 bases and J by 4 bases, with 3 bases of the junction left unmatched. Germline CDR1 GTSNPN, CDR2 SVGIG (reference sequence). Here the CDR3 DNA reads TGTGCCTGGAGGAGGGGACTAGCGGGGTACGAGCAGTACTTC. It specifies CAWRRGLAGYEQYF.